The 17 T cell receptor beta chains presented below share a single source sample, sequenced in a study of CXCR3 chemokines and chemotherapy response in bladder cancer. MiXCR, applied by TCRdb to the PCR reads, yields one record per CDR3 protein. The data hold 1,500 to 2,000 distinct CDR3 sequences, with about 20% observed a single time. Sampling was done from a patient whose treatment included neoadjuvant chemotherapy. These receptors were collected from a human donor with bladder cancer that did not respond to neoadjuvant chemotherapy.

Sample share makes this clonotype medium-sized. The chain combines TRBV29-1 with TRBJ1-2; tentatively, D is TRBD1 (5 bases). Germline V lookup: CDR1 SQVTM, CDR2 ANQGSEA. The CDR3 runs to 14 residues. The V gene lost 3 bases and the J gene lost 4 bases, with 15 bases spanning the gap. CDR3 residues: CSVDGANRLYGYTF. Written as DNA, the CDR3 is TGCAGCGTTGACGGTGCAAACAGGCTCTATGGCTACACCTTC.

This clonotype was observed at least ten times. The chain links TRBV5-3 to TRBJ1-1; 8 bases line up with TRBD1. TRBV5-3 is an ORF, with its function uncertain. V trimming: 2 bases; J trimming: 7 bases; junction bases outside the gene matches: 10. The CDR3 extends over 15 amino acids. CDR3 nucleotide sequence: TGTGCCAGAAGCTTAGCCGGGACAGGCCAGGATGAAGCTTTCTTT. This encodes CARSLAGTGQDEAFF.

The V call is TRBV12-3 or TRBV12-4, the J call TRBJ2-2; no clear D. The CDR3 runs 14 residues. V lost 1 base and J 2 bases, leaving 5 bases between the germline ends. CDR3 in DNA: TGTGCCAGCAGTTTAGGGGCTAACACCGGGGAGCTGTTTTTT. It specifies CASSLGANTGELFF.

This clonotype counts as medium-sized. V is TRBV6-5 and J is TRBJ1-4, with a weak D call TRBD1 (5 bases). Trimming stripped 6 bases from V and 6 bases from J, with 14 bases between. Germline CDR1 is MNHEY and CDR2 is SVGAGI. The CDR3 runs to 14 residues. The CDR3 here is CASSPGGVDEKLFF. CDR3 nucleotides: TGTGCCAGCAGCCCCGGGGGGGTAGATGAAAAACTGTTTTTT.

Points on this clonotype: One junction end does not reproduce the germline sequence, and a read error may be involved. In nucleotides, the CDR3 is TGTGTCAGCAGGCATCGTTATGATAGACAGGGAATGACAGATACGCAGTATTTT. Translated, it gives CVSRHRYDRQGMTDTQYF. The V and J genes are TRBV5-5 and TRBJ2-3; TRBD1 agrees at 7 bases. Germline V gene data show CDR1 as SGHKS and CDR2 as YYEKEE (reference sequence). The length of the CDR3 is 18 residues.

This clonotype came up many times. CDR3 bases: TGTGCCAGCAGTTTTCCTGGGGGCCCCCGGGGCTACACCTTC. Its translation is CASSFPGGPRGYTF. The chain has TRBV28 and TRBJ1-2, with TRBD1 as a possible D gene (6 bases). Germline V gene lookup returns CDR1 MDHEN and CDR2 SYDVKM. The V gene lost 3 bases and the J gene lost 8 bases, with 16 bases spanning the gap. CDR3 length: 14 residues.

This clonotype is medium-sized (0.01 to 0.1%) within its sample. The chain recombines TRBV6-6 with TRBJ1-1, with D hard to call. Deletions cut 5 bases from V and 7 bases from J, with 8 bases between. The CDR3 is 11 residues long. CDR1 and CDR2 from the germline V gene are MNHNY and SVGAGI (reference sequence). The CDR3 loop is CASSEVDEAFF. The CDR3 nucleotides read TGTGCCAGCAGTGAGGTTGATGAAGCTTTCTTT.

In the case of this clonotype: This likely came from a read error, as a far larger clone is one base away. In nucleotides, the CDR3 is TGTGCCAGCAGAGAGACAGAGGTGTGGGAGACCCAGTACTTC. Translation: CASRETEVWETQYF. This chain links TRBV6-6 with TRBJ2-5; weak D call: TRBD1 (5 bases). The CDR3 totals 14 residues. V shed 6 bases and J shed 5 bases, with 16 bases lying between them. Per the germline V gene, CDR1 is MNHNY and CDR2 is SVGAGI (reference sequence).

About this clonotype itself: The likely explanation is a read error, given a far larger clone one base away. This chain connects TRBV6-5 to TRBJ1-2, with 8 positions matching TRBD1. The CDR3 runs 14 residues. Germline V gene data show CDR1 as MNHEY and CDR2 as SVGAGI. The V gene end was trimmed by 10 bases and the J gene end by 3 bases; junction bases not matched to a gene: 10. CDR3 residues: CAIKVAGGDYGYTF. The CDR3, as DNA: TGTGCCATCAAAGTAGCAGGGGGCGACTATGGCTACACCTTC.

This clonotype was observed at least ten times. The chain joins TRBV5-4 to TRBJ1-6; D gene ambiguous. Per germline, CDR1 SGHNT and CDR2 YYREEE (reference sequence). The CDR3 extends over 16 amino acids. Trimming pared 6 bases from V and 0 bases from J, leaving 13 bases between. CDR3 in amino acids: CASTSRRGSYNSPLHF. The CDR3 DNA is TGTGCCAGCACTTCTAGACGGGGCTCCTATAATTCACCCCTCCACTTT.

Judged by abundance, this clonotype is medium-sized (0.01 to 0.1%). The V and J genes are TRBV18 and TRBJ2-1; TRBD2 aligns across 13 bases. J was trimmed by 10 bases and V by 3 bases; bases with no gene match: 3. Germline CDR1 KGHSH, CDR2 LQKENI. The CDR3 is 14 amino acids. The CDR3 loop is CASSPGTSGVEQFF. The CDR3 DNA reads TGTGCCAGCTCACCTGGGACTAGCGGGGTGGAGCAGTTCTTC.

This chain connects TRBV19 to TRBJ2-1; TRBD2 aligns across 10 bases. The CDR3 totals 16 residues. The germline gives CDR1 LNHDA, CDR2 SQIVND (reference sequence). J lost 1 base, V lost 4 bases, and 4 bases had no gene match. CDR3 residues: CASSTSSGGSYNEQFF. Written as DNA, the CDR3 is TGTGCCAGTAGTACCTCTAGCGGGGGTTCCTACAATGAGCAGTTCTTC.

This clonotype is judged medium-sized. This chain joins TRBV6-5 and TRBJ2-7, with 8 bases lining up with TRBD2. With V trimmed by 0 bases and J by 2 bases, 6 bases remained unmatched. Looked up from germline, CDR1 is MNHEY and CDR2 is SVGAGI. There are 16 residues in the CDR3. DNA for the CDR3: TGTGCCAGCAGTTACTCGTCGCGGGGGGTAACCTACGAGCAGTACTTC. Its protein product is CASSYSSRGVTYEQYF.

This clonotype rates as medium-sized. DNA for the CDR3: TGTGCCAGTAGTATTGGACTAGCGGGGGGCCTCACGAACACCGGGGAGCTGTTTTTT. Encoded protein: CASSIGLAGGLTNTGELFF. This chain joins TRBV19 and TRBJ2-2, with 14 bases fitting TRBD2. V trimming: 3 bases; J trimming: 0 bases; junction bases outside the gene matches: 6. This CDR3 comprises 19 residues. In germline, CDR1 is LNHDA, CDR2 SQIVND (reference sequence).

This clonotype is medium-sized within its sample. The CDR3 loop reads CASSYLGTASGNTIYF. The CDR3 region has the DNA TGTGCCAGCAGTTATCTGGGGACAGCCTCTGGAAACACCATATATTTT. V and J are TRBV6-1 and TRBJ1-3; 7 positions match TRBD1. The CDR3 is 16 amino acids. Germline loops: CDR1 MNHNS, CDR2 SASEGT. Trimming cost V 5 bases and J 0 bases; bases outside gene matches: 7.

Within the sample, this clonotype is medium-sized (0.01 to 0.1%). The chain carries TRBV15 and TRBJ1-5; D uncertain. The CDR3 consists of 14 residues. The ends were cut back, 3 bases at V and 5 bases at J, with 11 bases in the middle. Germline V gives CDR1 LNHNV, CDR2 YYDKDF (reference sequence). The CDR3 sequence: CATSSRGKDQPQHF. For the CDR3, the DNA is TGTGCCACCAGCAGCCGAGGGAAAGATCAGCCCCAGCATTTT.

As concerns this clonotype: This probably arose from a read error, given a far larger clone one base away. V is TRBV19 and J is TRBJ2-1; a weak D match, TRBD1 (6 bases). This CDR3 has 15 amino acids. Germline loops: CDR1 LNHDA, CDR2 SQIVND (reference sequence). V lost 3 bases and J lost 10, with 19 bases in between. The CDR3 bases are TGTGCCAGTAGTATCGGGCTTCAGGGGACCTACGAGCAGTTCTTC. Translated: CASSIGLQGTYEQFF.